This T cell receptor beta chain is from a study of T cell repertoires in cytomegalovirus infection. Study summary: Public TCR beta signatures were indicative of both CMV infection and a matching HLA type.

Germline CDR1 and CDR2: PRHDT and FYEKMQ (reference sequence). Trimming removed 8 bases from V and 0 bases from J, with 16 bases in between. This CDR3 has 15 amino acids. TCRdb passed the reads through MiXCR, listing each CDR3 protein once. The sample has approximately 500,000 distinct CDR3 sequences, approximately 16% seen once; the top ten hold under 30%. This clonotype has just a few counts. This chain connects TRBV13 to TRBJ2-5; weak D call: TRBD2 (7 bases). The receptor's source is a human donor in good health (CMV status not recorded). Some clones in this sample may be carry-over from other donors' samples. Sequenced sample: CD8+ T cells from PBMCs. CDR3 DNA sequence: TGTGCCAGCGGTCTCCGGGGGGCCCACCAAGAGACCCAGTACTTC. It yields the protein CASGLRGAHQETQYF.